This T cell receptor beta chain was observed in a study of cytomegalovirus exposure and HLA in healthy donors. Generated by immunoSEQ multiplex PCR, the TCRdb table keeps only in-frame clones and is missing some. The data contain 200,000 or so clones, roughly 82% of them seen just once; the ten biggest clones take up roughly 7.5%. V shed 0 bases and J 5 bases; nucleotides not matched to a gene: 4. This CDR3 comprises 15 residues. CDR1 and CDR2 (germline): SGHNT, YYREEE (reference sequence). About this clone: Antigen specificity is unknown.

Regarding the study as a whole: The majority of TCR sequences were rare, yet some public TCRs appeared in many donors.

The donors were part of the validation cohort, which consisted of about 130 subjects and was separate from the first cohort of 666 subjects. The chain employs TRBV5-4 and TRBJ2-1; 8 positions match TRBD2. Material: PBMCs. This receptor was taken from a man aged 18 to 30 in good health and CMV-seropositive. CDR3 in amino acids: CASSLELAGNNEQFF. DNA for the CDR3: TGTGCCAGCAGCTTGGAGTTAGCGGGGAACAATGAGCAGTTCTTC.